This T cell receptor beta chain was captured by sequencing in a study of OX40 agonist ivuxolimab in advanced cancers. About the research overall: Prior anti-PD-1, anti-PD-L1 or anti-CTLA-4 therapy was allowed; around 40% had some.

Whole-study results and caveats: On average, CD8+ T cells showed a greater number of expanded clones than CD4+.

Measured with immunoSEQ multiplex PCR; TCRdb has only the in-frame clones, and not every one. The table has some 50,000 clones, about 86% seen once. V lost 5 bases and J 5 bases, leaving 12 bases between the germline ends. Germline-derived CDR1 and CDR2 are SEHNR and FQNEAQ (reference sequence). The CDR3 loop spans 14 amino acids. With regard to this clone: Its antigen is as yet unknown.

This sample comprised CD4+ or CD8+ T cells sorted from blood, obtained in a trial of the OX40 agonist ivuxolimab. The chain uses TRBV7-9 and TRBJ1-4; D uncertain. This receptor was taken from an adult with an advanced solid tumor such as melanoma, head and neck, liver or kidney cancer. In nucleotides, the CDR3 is TGTGCCAGCAGCCCATGGACTGGAAATGAAAAACTGTTTTTT. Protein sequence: CASSPWTGNEKLFF. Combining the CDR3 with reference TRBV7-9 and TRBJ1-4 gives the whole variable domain DTGVSQNPRHKITKRGQNVTFRCDPISEHNRLYWYRQTLGQGPEFLTYFQNEAQLEKSRLLSDRFSAERPKGSFSTLEIQRTEQGDSAMYLCASSPWTGNEKLFFGSGTQLSVL.